The next 5 T cell receptor beta chains were all read from a single sample in a study of T cells in women clearing cervical HPV infection. Profiling relied on immunoSEQ multiplex PCR, and the TCRdb table lists in-frame clones only, not all of them. With 15,000 to 20,000 clones in the sample, the ten largest clones hold about 16%. Sequencing input: blood buffy coat. The receptor source for this set is a woman aged 18-70 years with a cervical HPV16 infection that either progressed to CIN3+ or cleared (not recorded which).

On this clone: The CDR3 end lies 3 residues beyond the end of the read and is filled in from the germline J gene. The chain employs TRBV28 and TRBJ1-2, with 8 bases identical to TRBD1. After removal of 2 bases from V and 5 bases from J, the junction contained 7 bases not matched to a gene. The CDR3 loop spans 15 amino acids. From germline, CDR1 is MDHEN and CDR2 SYDVKM. CDR3 DNA, as far as it was read: TGTGCCAGCAGTTTACCAGGGGGCAGAGCGTATGGC. Its protein is CASSLPGGRAYG. The whole CDR3 protein reads CASSLPGGRAYGYTF.

On this clone: The sequence runs out 3 residues before the end of the CDR3; the remainder is reconstructed from the germline J gene. This chain joins TRBV30 and TRBJ1-6; D not resolved. V was trimmed by 5 bases and J by 2 bases, leaving 4 bases between them. The CDR3 consists of 12 residues. The germline V gene encodes CDR1 GTSNPN and CDR2 SVGIG (reference sequence). CDR3: CAWRAYNSPLHF. The sequenced part of the CDR3 DNA is TGTGCCTGGCGGGCCTATAATTCACCC. Combining the CDR3 with reference TRBV30 and TRBJ1-6 gives the whole variable domain SQTIHQWPATLVQPVGSPLSLECTVEGTSNPNLYWYRQAAGRGLQLLFYSVGIGQISSEVPQNLSASRPQDRQFILSSKKLLLSDSGFYLCAWRAYNSPLHFGNGTRLTVT.

As to this clone: The read terminates 3 residues ahead of where the CDR3 ends, so the germline J gene completes it. This rearrangement joins TRBV20-1 to TRBJ2-5, with D possibly TRBD1 on 5 matching bases. The CDR3 is 13 residues long. Germline V lookup: CDR1 DFQATT, CDR2 SNEGSKA (reference sequence). V was trimmed by 4 bases and J by 0 bases, leaving 9 bases between them. The CDR3 reads CSATSGYQETQYF. CDR3 DNA (partial): TGCAGTGCTACCTCAGGGTACCAAGAGACC.

As for this clone: The read gets to within 3 residues of the CDR3 end, and the germline J gene fills in the rest. The chain is built from TRBV20-1 and TRBJ2-7, with 8 bases identical to TRBD1. Germline loops: CDR1 DFQATT, CDR2 SNEGSKA (reference sequence). CDR3 size: 13 residues. Unmatched junction bases numbered 4, after V lost 6 bases and J lost 0 bases. This CDR3 is CSAPGTGSYEQYF. The CDR3 DNA, read in part, is TGCAGTGCCCCCGGGACAGGCTCCTACGAG.

About this clone itself: The read finishes 3 residues shy of the CDR3 end, and the germline J gene is used to complete it. The genes are TRBV18 and TRBJ2-7; 13 positions agree with TRBD2. This CDR3 has 15 amino acids. The V segment lost 3 bases and the J segment 2 bases; nucleotides outside the gene matches: 1. CDR1 and CDR2 (germline): KGHSH, LQKENI. The CDR3 is CASSPTSGGTYEQYF. Incomplete CDR3 DNA: TGTGCCAGCTCACCGACTAGCGGGGGGACCTACGAG.